This T cell receptor (beta chain) was profiled in a study of cytomegalovirus exposure and HLA in healthy donors. Findings and caveats of the study: Later on, analysis showed that most CMV-associated TCR beta chains appeared to be HLA-restricted. The study listed under 200 cytomegalovirus-associated TCR beta chains.

V shed 6 bases and J 3 bases; nucleotides not matched to a gene: 4. CDR3 length equals 14 residues. CDR1 MNHEY and CDR2 SMNVEV come from the germline V gene (reference sequence). This clone turned up a few times. The target antigen is unknown. Healthy bone marrow donors formed the donor group. The PCR made use of 60 Vbeta and 13 Jbeta primers. Original handling: Counted up in a later analysis, unique TCR beta chains came to approximately 77 million, with about 9.9 million shared. The data were produced by immunoSEQ multiplex PCR, yet TCRdb's version contains in-frame clones alone and is incomplete. The V and J calls and clone size are taken from that table; D and trimming were inferred from the DNA. This table has around 130,000 clones, around 78% appearing once.

Material for sequencing was PBMCs. The receptor comes from a woman under 30 in good health and CMV-seronegative. V gene TRBV27 combines with J gene TRBJ2-2, with 7 bases lining up with TRBD2. The CDR3 loop is CASRGGADTGELFF. CDR3 coding DNA: TGTGCCAGCAGGGGAGGGGCGGACACCGGGGAGCTGTTTTTT.